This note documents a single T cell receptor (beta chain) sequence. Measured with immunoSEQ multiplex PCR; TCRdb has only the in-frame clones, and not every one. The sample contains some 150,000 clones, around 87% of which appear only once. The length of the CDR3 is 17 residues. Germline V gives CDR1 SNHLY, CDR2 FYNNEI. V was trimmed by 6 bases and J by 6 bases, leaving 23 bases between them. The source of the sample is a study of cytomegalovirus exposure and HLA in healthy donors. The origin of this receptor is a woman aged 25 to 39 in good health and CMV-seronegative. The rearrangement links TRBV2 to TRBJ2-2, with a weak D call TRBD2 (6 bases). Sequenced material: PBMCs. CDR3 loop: CASSRDRGRPKPGELFF. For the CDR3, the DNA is TGTGCCAGCAGCCGGGACCGGGGGAGGCCTAAGCCCGGGGAGCTGTTTTTT.